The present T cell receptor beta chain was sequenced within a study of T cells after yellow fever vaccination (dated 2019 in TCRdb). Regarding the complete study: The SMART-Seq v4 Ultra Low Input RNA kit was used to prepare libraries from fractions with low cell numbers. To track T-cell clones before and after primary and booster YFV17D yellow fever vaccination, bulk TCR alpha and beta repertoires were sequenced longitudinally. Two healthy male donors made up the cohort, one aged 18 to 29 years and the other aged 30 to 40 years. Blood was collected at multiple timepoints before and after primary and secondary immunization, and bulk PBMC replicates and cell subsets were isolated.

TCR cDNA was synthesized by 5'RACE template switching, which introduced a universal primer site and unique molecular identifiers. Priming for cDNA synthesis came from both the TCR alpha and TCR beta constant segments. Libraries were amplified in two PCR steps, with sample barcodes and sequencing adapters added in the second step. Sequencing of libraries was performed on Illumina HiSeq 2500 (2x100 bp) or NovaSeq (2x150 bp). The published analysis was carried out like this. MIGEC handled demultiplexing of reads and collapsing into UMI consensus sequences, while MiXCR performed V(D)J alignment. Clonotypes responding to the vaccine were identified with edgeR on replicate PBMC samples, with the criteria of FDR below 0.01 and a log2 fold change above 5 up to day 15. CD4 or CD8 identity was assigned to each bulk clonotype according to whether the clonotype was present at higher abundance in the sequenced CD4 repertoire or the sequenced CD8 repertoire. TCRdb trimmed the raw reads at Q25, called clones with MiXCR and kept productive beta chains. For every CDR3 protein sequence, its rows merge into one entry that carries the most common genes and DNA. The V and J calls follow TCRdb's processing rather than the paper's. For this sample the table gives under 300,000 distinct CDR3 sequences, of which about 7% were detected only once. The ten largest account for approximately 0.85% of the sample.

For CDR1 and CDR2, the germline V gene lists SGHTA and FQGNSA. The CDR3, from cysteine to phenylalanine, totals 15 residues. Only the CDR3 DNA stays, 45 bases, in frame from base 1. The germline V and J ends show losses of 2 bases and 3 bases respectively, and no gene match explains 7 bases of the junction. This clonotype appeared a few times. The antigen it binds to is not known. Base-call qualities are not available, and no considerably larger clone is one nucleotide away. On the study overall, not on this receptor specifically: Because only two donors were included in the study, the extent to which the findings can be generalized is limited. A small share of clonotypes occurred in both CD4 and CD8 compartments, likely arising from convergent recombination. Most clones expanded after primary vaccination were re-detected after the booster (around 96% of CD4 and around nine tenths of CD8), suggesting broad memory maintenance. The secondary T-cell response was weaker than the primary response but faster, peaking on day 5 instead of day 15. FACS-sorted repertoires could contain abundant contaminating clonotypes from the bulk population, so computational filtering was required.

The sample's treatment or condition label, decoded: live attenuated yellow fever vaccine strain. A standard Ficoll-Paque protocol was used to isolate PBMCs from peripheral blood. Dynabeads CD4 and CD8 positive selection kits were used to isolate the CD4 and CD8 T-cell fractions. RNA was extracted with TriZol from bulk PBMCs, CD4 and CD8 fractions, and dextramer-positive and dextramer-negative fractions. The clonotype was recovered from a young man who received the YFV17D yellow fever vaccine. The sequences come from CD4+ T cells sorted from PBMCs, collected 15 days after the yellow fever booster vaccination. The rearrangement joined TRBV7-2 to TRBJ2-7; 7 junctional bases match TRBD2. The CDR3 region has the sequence CASSLRGGSFYEQYF. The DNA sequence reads TGTGCCAGCAGCTTAAGGGGCGGGAGCTTCTACGAGCAGTACTTC.